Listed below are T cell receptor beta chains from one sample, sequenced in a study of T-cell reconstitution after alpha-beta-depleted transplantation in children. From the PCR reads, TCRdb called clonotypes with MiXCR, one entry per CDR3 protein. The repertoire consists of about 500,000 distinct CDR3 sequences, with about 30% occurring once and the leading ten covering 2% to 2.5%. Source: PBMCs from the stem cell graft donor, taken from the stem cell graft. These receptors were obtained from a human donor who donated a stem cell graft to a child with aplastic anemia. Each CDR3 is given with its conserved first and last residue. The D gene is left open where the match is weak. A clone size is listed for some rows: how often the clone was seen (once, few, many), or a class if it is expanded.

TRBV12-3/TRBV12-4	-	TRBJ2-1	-	CASSFQRASEQFF	TGTGCCAGCAGTTTTCAGCGAGCTTCTGAGCAGTTCTTC
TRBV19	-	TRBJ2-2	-	CASRPGQSFGGELFF	TGTGCCAGTAGACCGGGACAATCATTCGGCGGGGAGCTGTTTTTT
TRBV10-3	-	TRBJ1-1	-	CAISRTGGNTEAFF	TGTGCCATCAGTCGTACTGGGGGGAACACTGAAGCTTTCTTT
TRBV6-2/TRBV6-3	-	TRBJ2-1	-	CASRWGGANNEQFF	TGTGCCAGCAGGTGGGGGGGCGCAAACAATGAGCAGTTCTTC
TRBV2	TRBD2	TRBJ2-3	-	CASSRDWGGSHGTQYF	TGTGCCAGCAGTCGCGATTGGGGCGGGAGCCACGGTACGCAGTATTTT
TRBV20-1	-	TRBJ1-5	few	CSAVDDGYFDQPQHF	TGCAGTGCTGTGGACGACGGCTACTTCGATCAGCCCCAGCATTTT
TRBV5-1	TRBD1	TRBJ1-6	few	CASSSEQGEVNSPLHF	TGCGCCAGCAGCTCAGAACAGGGGGAGGTTAATTCACCCCTCCACTTT
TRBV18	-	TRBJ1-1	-	CASSPRRPGDTEAFF	TGTGCCAGCTCACCAAGACGACCAGGGGACACTGAAGCTTTCTTT
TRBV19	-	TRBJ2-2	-	CASSTPVGPAQTGELFF	TGTGCCAGTAGTACCCCCGTGGGGCCCGCACAGACCGGGGAGCTGTTTTTT
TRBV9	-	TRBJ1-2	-	CASSPPDRLNYGYTF	TGTGCCAGCAGCCCGCCAGACAGGTTGAACTATGGCTACACCTTC
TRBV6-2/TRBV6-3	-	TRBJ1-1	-	CASRPTILNTEAFF	TGTGCCAGCAGACCGACGATATTGAACACTGAAGCTTTCTTT
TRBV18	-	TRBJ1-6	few	CASSPPGGSNSPLHF	TGTGCCAGCTCACCACCAGGGGGGTCTAATTCACCCCTCCACTTT
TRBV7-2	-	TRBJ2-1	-	CASSLMRTFNEQFF	TGTGCCAGCAGCTTAATGCGAACTTTCAATGAGCAGTTCTTC
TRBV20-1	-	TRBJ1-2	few	CSAPFPERFQYGYTF	TGCAGTGCTCCCTTTCCCGAACGGTTTCAGTATGGCTACACCTTC
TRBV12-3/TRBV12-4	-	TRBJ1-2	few	CASSLAHRVGGGYTF	TGTGCCAGCAGTTTAGCGCACAGGGTAGGAGGCGGCTACACCTTC
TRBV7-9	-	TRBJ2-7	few	CASNGIAYEQYF	TGTGCCAGCAACGGGATTGCCTACGAGCAGTACTTC
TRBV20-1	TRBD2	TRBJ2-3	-	CSATQTSGTTDTQYF	TGCAGTGCTACGCAGACTAGCGGGACCACAGATACGCAGTATTTT
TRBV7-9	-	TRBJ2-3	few	CASSFGTLSTDTQYF	TGTGCCAGCAGCTTCGGGACGCTTAGCACAGATACGCAGTATTTT
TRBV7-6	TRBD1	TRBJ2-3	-	CASSGRQGSPTDTQYF	TGTGCCAGCAGCGGGAGACAGGGATCCCCCACAGATACGCAGTATTTT
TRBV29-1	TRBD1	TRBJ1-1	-	CSVARQGNTEAFF	TGCAGCGTTGCTCGACAGGGCAACACTGAAGCTTTCTTT
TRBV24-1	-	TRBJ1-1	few	CATSDSGIYTEAFF	TGTGCCACCAGTGATTCAGGGATTTACACTGAAGCTTTCTTT
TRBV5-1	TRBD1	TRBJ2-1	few	CASTRGQSPDDEQFF	TGCGCCAGCACGAGGGGGCAGAGTCCAGACGATGAGCAGTTCTTC
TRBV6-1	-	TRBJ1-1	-	CASSPGGLGTEAFF	TGTGCCAGCAGCCCGGGTGGGTTGGGAACTGAAGCTTTCTTT
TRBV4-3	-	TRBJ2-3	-	CASSQDGGESTDTQYF	TGCGCCAGCAGCCAAGATGGGGGAGAAAGCACAGATACGCAGTATTTT
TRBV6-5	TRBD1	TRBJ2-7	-	CASSYSGQGSYEQYF	TGTGCCAGCAGTTACTCGGGACAGGGGTCCTACGAGCAGTACTTC
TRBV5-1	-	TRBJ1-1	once	CASSLAPLGNTEAFF	TGCGCCAGCAGCTTGGCCCCCCTGGGGAACACTGAAGCTTTCTTT
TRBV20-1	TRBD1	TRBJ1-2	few	CSAVTGPYGYTF	TGCAGTGCTGTGACAGGGCCCTATGGCTACACCTTC
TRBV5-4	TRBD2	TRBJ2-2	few	CASRAGTRNTGELFF	TGTGCCAGCAGGGCCGGGACTAGGAACACCGGGGAGCTGTTTTTT
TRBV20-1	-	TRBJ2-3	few	CSARVLGLKITDTQYF	TGCAGTGCTAGAGTCCTAGGACTCAAGATCACAGATACGCAGTATTTT
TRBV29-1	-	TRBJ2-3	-	CSARLTGASTDTQYF	TGCAGCGCTCGACTCACGGGAGCTAGCACAGATACGCAGTATTTT